A single T cell receptor (beta chain) is shown here with its context. Its antigen is still unknown. This entry comes from a study of cytomegalovirus exposure and HLA in healthy donors. Study results and caveats: The study assumed roughly uniform donor sequencing depth for presence/absence analyses. The authors confirmed in vitro that three CMV-associated chains were specific for CMV antigens. Per published reports, the classifier diagnosed cytomegalovirus status with high specificity and sensitivity. The sole available immune exposure information was CMV serostatus.

PCR primers comprised 60 Vbeta and 13 Jbeta primers. The repertoire was sequenced with immunoSEQ multiplex PCR; TCRdb's copy has only in-frame clones and lacks some. The profile shows 160,000 or so clones, 75% to 85% of them singletons. The CDR3 length is 18 residues. Looked up from germline, CDR1 is SGDLS and CDR2 is YYNGEE. V dropped 0 bases and J dropped 4; count of bases not matched to a gene: 12. The sequence was obtained from a man aged 45 to 65 in good health and CMV-seropositive. The V and J genes are TRBV9 and TRBJ2-5, with 10 bases fitting TRBD2. Material: PBMCs. This chain's CDR3 is CASSVGWMEAGGGETQYF. The CDR3 coding sequence is TGTGCCAGCAGCGTAGGGTGGATGGAAGCGGGAGGGGGAGAGACCCAGTACTTC.